The clone carrying this TCR beta chain was counted a few times. These data come from a study of beta chain features in type 1 diabetes. Reverse transcription of all isolated RNA meant that expressed TCRB transcripts were sequenced. Method: immunoSEQ multiplex PCR; TCRdb's copy keeps in-frame clones and lacks some. Of fewer than 150,000 clones listed, less than 8.5% are singletons. Sequencing was done on a sample of central memory CD4+ T cells from blood. The origin of this receptor is a woman between 25 and 40 years old in good health.

CDR3 protein: CASSMTGNEQFF. CDR3 bases: TGTGCCAGCAGTATGACAGGGAATGAGCAGTTCTTC. The V and J genes are TRBV7-9 and TRBJ2-1; TRBD1 matches 7 bases. The CDR3 has 12 amino acids. The germline CDR1 and CDR2 sequences are SEHNR and FQNEAQ (reference sequence). With 6 bases clipped from V and 7 bases from J, the junction kept 3 bases outside the gene matches.